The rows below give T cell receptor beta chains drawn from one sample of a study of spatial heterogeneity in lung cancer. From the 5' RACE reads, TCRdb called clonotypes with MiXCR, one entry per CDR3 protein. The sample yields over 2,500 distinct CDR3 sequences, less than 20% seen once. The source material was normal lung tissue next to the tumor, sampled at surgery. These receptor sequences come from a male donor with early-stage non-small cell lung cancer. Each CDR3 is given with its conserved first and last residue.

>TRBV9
CASSLRQDPYYGYTF
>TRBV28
CASSFLLRPSGDTQYF
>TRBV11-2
CASSSDTDTQYF
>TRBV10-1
CASSDSRGPPAGYTF
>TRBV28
CASSPGTGLHEQFF
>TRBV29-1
CSATNRGGPQHF
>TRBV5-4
CASSRRRVGSTGELFF
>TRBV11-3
CASSLRGGGYEQYF
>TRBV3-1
CASSQWETQYF
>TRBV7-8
CASSLGFGRDTEAFF
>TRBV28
CASSPGQRDPLHF
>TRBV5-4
CASSPRTSGNEQFF
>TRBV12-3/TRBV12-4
CASSPPDNTDTQYF
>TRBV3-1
CASSQDLTSGATEQYF
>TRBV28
CASSLASLPTQYF
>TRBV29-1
CSVADQANGEAFF
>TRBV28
CASTRRQRQNYDYTF
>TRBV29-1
CSVADGDQPQHF
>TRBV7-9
CASRPGTSGRGYYNEQFF
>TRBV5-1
CASSSGQGVTGELFF
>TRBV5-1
CASSLGAGLDNEQFF
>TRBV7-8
CASSFAGDQPQHF
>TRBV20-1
CSATKGADTEAFF
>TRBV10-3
CAISVAGQETQYF
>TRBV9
CASSALQGTTDTQYF
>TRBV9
CASSVDIAGGPSEQYF
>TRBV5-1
CASSQRGDPFTGELFF
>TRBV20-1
CSARRDRGPEQFF